This T cell receptor (beta chain) was found in a study of T cells in Graves' hyperthyroidism and ophthalmopathy. This clonotype was detected ten times or more. The ends lost 0 bases at V and 5 bases at J; junction bases unmatched: 10. The CDR3 covers 16 residues. Germline-derived CDR1 and CDR2 are SGHRS and YFSETQ. Exclusion criteria comprised uncontrolled infection, other autoimmune disease, pregnancy or lactation. PBMCs came from 7.5 to 10 ml fresh peripheral blood. Template material for amplifying TCR beta CDR3 regions consisted of RNA transcripts. The HTBI primer set was used in a first-round RT-PCR of the TCR CDR3. TCRdb independently ran MiXCR on the multiplex PCR reads; one entry per CDR3 protein. The top ten hold about a third of the sample, which has around 350,000 distinct CDR3 sequences, about a sixth seen once.

The clonotype originates from a woman under 40 with Graves' hyperthyroidism that later progressed to Graves' ophthalmopathy. Input material: blood. This sequence joins TRBV5-1 and TRBJ2-5, with 7 bases lining up with TRBD1. CDR3 amino acids: CASSLVEYTGAETQYF. The CDR3 nucleotides are TGCGCCAGCAGCTTGGTCGAATATACAGGGGCCGAGACCCAGTACTTC. The complete variable domain, with remaining parts taken from reference TRBV5-1 and TRBJ2-5, reads KAGVTQTPRYLIKTRGQQVTLSCSPISGHRSVSWYQQTPGQGLQFLFEYFSETQRNKGNFPGRFSGRQFSNSRSEMNVSTLELGDSALYLCASSLVEYTGAETQYFGPGTRLLVL.